The rows below give T cell receptor beta chains drawn from one sample of a study of early T cells in non-severe SARS-CoV-2 infection. TCRdb re-derived calls from the 5' RACE reads in MiXCR, one entry per CDR3 protein. The data show about 100,000 distinct CDR3 sequences, with over 8.5% seen just once and 7.6% held by the top ten. The sequenced sample consisted of whole blood. Source of these receptors: an adult who was a healthcare worker with PCR-confirmed SARS-CoV-2 infection or an uninfected control (not recorded which). Each CDR3 is given with its conserved first and last residue. Fields, in order: CDR3 DNA, CDR3 protein, clone size, J gene, D gene, V gene. D genes are given only for firm matches. Clone size, where shown, is once, few, many, or a class for clones that have expanded.

CDR3 DNA: TGTGCCAGCAGCAATTCACCAGCGGGCGGAATGCCCTACGAGCAGTACTTC
CDR3 protein: CASSNSPAGGMPYEQYF
clone size: .
J gene: TRBJ2-7
D gene: .
V gene: TRBV21-1

CDR3 DNA: TGTGCCAGCAGCGCACTGGTCTACGAGCAGTACTTC
CDR3 protein: CASSALVYEQYF
clone size: many
J gene: TRBJ2-7
D gene: .
V gene: TRBV7-9

CDR3 DNA: TGTGCCTGGCCTAAGGGCCCAAACACTGAAGCTTTCTTT
CDR3 protein: CAWPKGPNTEAFF
clone size: many
J gene: TRBJ1-1
D gene: .
V gene: TRBV2

CDR3 DNA: TGTGCCAGCAGCCTGACTAGCGGGCGTACAGATACGCAGTATTTT
CDR3 protein: CASSLTSGRTDTQYF
clone size: many
J gene: TRBJ2-3
D gene: TRBD2
V gene: TRBV5-5

CDR3 DNA: TGCGCCAGCAGCCAGTCCGGGACTAGCGTCTACAATGAGCAGTTCTTC
CDR3 protein: CASSQSGTSVYNEQFF
clone size: many
J gene: TRBJ2-1
D gene: TRBD2
V gene: TRBV4-1

CDR3 DNA: TGCAGCGTTGTTGGACAGGGGGCAAGGAACACTGAAGCTTTCTTT
CDR3 protein: CSVVGQGARNTEAFF
clone size: few
J gene: TRBJ1-1
D gene: TRBD1
V gene: TRBV29-1

CDR3 DNA: TGTGCCAGCAGCTTGTACTGGCGGGACGACCTTGAAGCTAACTATGGCTACACCTTC
CDR3 protein: CASSLYWRDDLEANYGYTF
clone size: many
J gene: TRBJ1-2
D gene: .
V gene: TRBV5-6

CDR3 DNA: TGTGCCAGCAGCTTTGTCTCACAAGAGACCCAGTACTTC
CDR3 protein: CASSFVSQETQYF
clone size: many
J gene: TRBJ2-5
D gene: .
V gene: TRBV7-8

CDR3 DNA: TGCAGTGCCCCACTCGGACTAGCGGGATTACGGGGGGAGCAGTACTTC
CDR3 protein: CSAPLGLAGLRGEQYF
clone size: few
J gene: TRBJ2-7
D gene: TRBD2
V gene: TRBV20-1

CDR3 DNA: TGCGCCAGCAGCTTGGTGGCAGGGGGCAGATTGGACTATGGCTACACCTTC
CDR3 protein: CASSLVAGGRLDYGYTF
clone size: .
J gene: TRBJ1-2
D gene: TRBD1
V gene: TRBV5-1

CDR3 DNA: TGTGCCAGCAGTGCGGGAGCCACAGATACGCAGTATTTT
CDR3 protein: CASSAGATDTQYF
clone size: few
J gene: TRBJ2-3
D gene: .
V gene: TRBV6-4

CDR3 DNA: TGTGCCAGCAGTGCGGCCTTGGTGGGAGGCACAGATACGCAGTATTTT
CDR3 protein: CASSAALVGGTDTQYF
clone size: .
J gene: TRBJ2-3
D gene: .
V gene: TRBV2

CDR3 DNA: TGCAGCGCCCCGACGGGGCCTTATCAACAGTTCTTC
CDR3 protein: CSAPTGPYQQFF
clone size: .
J gene: TRBJ2-1
D gene: .
V gene: TRBV29-1